What follows are 6 T cell receptor beta chains derived from one specimen sequenced in a study of blood T cell repertoires in COVID-19. Profiled with immunoSEQ multiplex PCR; TCRdb holds only in-frame clones, not every one. Of 170,000 or so clones in the sample, roughly four fifths were seen once. Sequencing was done on a sample of peripheral blood. These TCRs come from a woman in her 70s with COVID-19, enrolled during active disease.

This chain links TRBV30 with TRBJ2-5, with 10 bases matching TRBD2. Per germline, CDR1 GTSNPN and CDR2 SVGIG (reference sequence). With 2 bases clipped from V and 5 bases from J, the junction kept 8 bases outside the gene matches. This CDR3 has 15 amino acids. CDR3: CAWSNSGRKEETQYF. CDR3 DNA sequence: TGTGCCTGGAGTAATAGCGGGAGGAAGGAGGAGACCCAGTACTTC. The full variable domain, its missing parts supplied by reference TRBV30 and TRBJ2-5, is SQTIHQWPATLVQPVGSPLSLECTVEGTSNPNLYWYRQAAGRGLQLLFYSVGIGQISSEVPQNLSASRPQDRQFILSSKKLLLSDSGFYLCAWSNSGRKEETQYFGPGTRLLVL.

The V gene is TRBV24-1, the J gene TRBJ2-1; D possibly corresponds to TRBD2 (5 bases). Germline loops: CDR1 KGHDR, CDR2 SFDVKD. The V end lost 6 bases, the J end lost 0 bases, and 17 bases lay between the germline ends. The CDR3 has 17 residues. The CDR3 spells CATSSSPSGSSYNEQFF. Here the CDR3 DNA reads TGTGCCACCAGTTCTTCGCCCAGCGGAAGCTCCTACAATGAGCAGTTCTTC.

The chain joins TRBV14 to TRBJ1-1; 9 positions agree with TRBD1. The J segment lost 7 bases and the V segment lost 4 bases, leaving 13 bases of the junction unmatched. Germline V CDR1 and CDR2: SGHDN, FVKESK. The CDR3 runs to 16 residues. CDR3 residues: CASSRGQGIQGGEAFF. The CDR3 DNA reads as TGTGCCAGCAGCCGGGGACAGGGCATCCAAGGAGGTGAAGCTTTCTTT. Full variable domain (missing parts from reference TRBV14 and TRBJ1-1): EAGVTQFPSHSVIEKGQTVTLRCDPISGHDNLYWYRRVMGKEIKFLLHFVKESKQDESGMPNNRFLAERTGGTYSTLKVQPAELEDSGVYFCASSRGQGIQGGEAFFGQGTRLTVV.

Only a few counts were recorded for this clone. The chain combines TRBV7-9 with TRBJ2-5, with 9 bases identical to TRBD2. The length of the CDR3 is 16 residues. J lost 4 bases, V lost 3 bases, and 9 bases had no gene match. From germline, CDR1 is SEHNR and CDR2 FQNEAQ (reference sequence). The chain's CDR3 is CASSFSGRTVLETQYF. CDR3 nucleotides: TGTGCCAGCAGCTTTAGCGGGAGAACCGTCCTAGAGACCCAGTACTTC.

The genes are TRBV7-8 and TRBJ1-1; D ambiguous. With 8 bases removed from V and 0 bases from J, the gap between germline ends came to 10 bases. The germline gives CDR1 SGHVS, CDR2 FQNEAQ. The CDR3 contains 13 residues. CDR3 DNA: TGTGCCAGCGAGCCTTTAGTGAACACTGAAGCTTTCTTT. This gives the protein CASEPLVNTEAFF. The full variable domain, completed using reference TRBV7-8 and TRBJ1-1, is GAGVSQSPRYKVAKRGQDVALRCDPISGHVSLFWYQQALGQGPEFLTYFQNEAQLDKSGLPSDRFFAERPEGSVSTLKIQRTQQEDSAVYLCASEPLVNTEAFFGQGTRLTVV.

This clone was seen more than once but under ten times. The gene calls are TRBV19 and TRBJ1-1; 11 nucleotides agree with TRBD1. The CDR3 is made up of 15 amino acids. Looked up from germline, CDR1 is LNHDA and CDR2 is SQIVND (reference sequence). Trimming cost V 3 bases and J 4 bases; bases outside gene matches: 4. The CDR3 bases are TGTGCCAGTAGTATCGGGACAGGGGGGGGCACTGAAGCTTTCTTT. Amino acids: CASSIGTGGGTEAFF.